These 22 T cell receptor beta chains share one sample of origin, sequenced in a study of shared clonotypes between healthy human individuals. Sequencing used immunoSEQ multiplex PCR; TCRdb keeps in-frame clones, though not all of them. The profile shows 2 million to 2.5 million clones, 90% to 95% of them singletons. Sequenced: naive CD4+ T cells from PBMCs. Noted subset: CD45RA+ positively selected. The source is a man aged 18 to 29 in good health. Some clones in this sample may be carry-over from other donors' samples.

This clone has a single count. CDR3 in amino acids: CATSRLLAFSSYNEQFF. CDR3 DNA sequence: TGTGCCACCAGCAGATTACTAGCGTTTAGCTCCTACAATGAGCAGTTCTTC. The genes are TRBV15 and TRBJ2-1; 7 bases map to TRBD2. CDR1 and CDR2 (germline): LNHNV, YYDKDF (reference sequence). V trimming: 2 bases; J trimming: 0 bases; junction bases outside the gene matches: 7. There are 17 residues in the CDR3.

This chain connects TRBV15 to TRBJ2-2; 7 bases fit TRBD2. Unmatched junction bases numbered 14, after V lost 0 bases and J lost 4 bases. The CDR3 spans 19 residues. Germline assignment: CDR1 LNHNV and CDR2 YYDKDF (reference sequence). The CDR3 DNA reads TGTGCCACCAGCAGAGATTCCGTTCTCGGCGGGAGAGGCACCGGGGAGCTGTTTTTT. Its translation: CATSRDSVLGGRGTGELFF.

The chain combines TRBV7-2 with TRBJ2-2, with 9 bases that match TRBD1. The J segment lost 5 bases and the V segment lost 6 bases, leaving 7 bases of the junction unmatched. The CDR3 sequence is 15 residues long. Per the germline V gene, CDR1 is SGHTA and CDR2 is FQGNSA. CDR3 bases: TGTGCCAGCAGTCGCCCGGGACAGGGTACCGGGGAGCTGTTTTTT. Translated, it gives CASSRPGQGTGELFF.

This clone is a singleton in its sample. CDR3 coding DNA: TGTGCCAGCAGGGCCGACCCGGGGACAGGGTGGGTCTACGAGCAGTACTTC. Protein: CASRADPGTGWVYEQYF. The rearrangement links TRBV7-9 to TRBJ2-7; TRBD1 matches 9 bases. The CDR3 runs 17 residues. Germline V CDR1 and CDR2: SEHNR, FQNEAQ (reference sequence). J was trimmed by 3 bases and V by 6 bases; bases with no gene match: 15.

The CDR3 is CASREGRSSYNEQFF. CDR3 nucleotides: TGTGCCAGCAGGGAGGGGAGGAGCTCCTACAATGAGCAGTTCTTC. J is TRBJ2-1 and V is TRBV2, with D perhaps TRBD2 (6 bases). This CDR3 has 15 amino acids. The V and J ends lost 6 bases and 0 bases respectively, with 12 bases between them. The germline V gene has CDR1 SNHLY and CDR2 FYNNEI.

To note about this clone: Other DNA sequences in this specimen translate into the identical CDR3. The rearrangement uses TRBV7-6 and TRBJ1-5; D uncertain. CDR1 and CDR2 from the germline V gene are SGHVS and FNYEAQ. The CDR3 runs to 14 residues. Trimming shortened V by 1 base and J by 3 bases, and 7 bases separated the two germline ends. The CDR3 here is CASSLGQNNQPQHF. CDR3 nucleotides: TGTGCCAGCAGCTTAGGACAAAACAATCAGCCCCAGCATTTT.

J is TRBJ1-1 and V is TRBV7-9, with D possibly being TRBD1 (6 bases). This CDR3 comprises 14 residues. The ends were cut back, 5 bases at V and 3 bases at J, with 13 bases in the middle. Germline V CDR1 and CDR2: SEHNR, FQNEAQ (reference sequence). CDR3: CASSQQGKDTEAFF. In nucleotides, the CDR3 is TGTGCCAGCAGCCAACAGGGTAAGGACACTGAAGCTTTCTTT. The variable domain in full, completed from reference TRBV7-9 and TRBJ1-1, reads DTGVSQNPRHKITKRGQNVTFRCDPISEHNRLYWYRQTLGQGPEFLTYFQNEAQLEKSRLLSDRFSAERPKGSFSTLEIQRTEQGDSAMYLCASSQQGKDTEAFFGQGTRLTVV.

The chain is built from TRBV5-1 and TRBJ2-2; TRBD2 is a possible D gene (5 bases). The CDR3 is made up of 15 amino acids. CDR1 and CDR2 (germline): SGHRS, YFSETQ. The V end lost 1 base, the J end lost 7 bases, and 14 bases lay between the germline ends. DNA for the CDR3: TGCGCCAGCAGCTTGTCCGAGGGAATAGGCGGGGAGCTGTTTTTT. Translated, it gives CASSLSEGIGGELFF.

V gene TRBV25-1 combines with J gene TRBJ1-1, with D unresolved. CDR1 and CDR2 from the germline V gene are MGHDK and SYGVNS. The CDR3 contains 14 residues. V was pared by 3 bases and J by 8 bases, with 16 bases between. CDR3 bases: TGTGCCAGCAGTGACTCCGTGGCCGGACGGGAAGCTTTCTTT. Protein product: CASSDSVAGREAFF.

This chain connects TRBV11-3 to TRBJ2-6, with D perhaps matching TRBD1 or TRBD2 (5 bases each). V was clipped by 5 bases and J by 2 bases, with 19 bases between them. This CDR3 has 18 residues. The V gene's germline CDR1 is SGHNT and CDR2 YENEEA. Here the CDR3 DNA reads TGTGCCAGCAGCACCGCCGGACCCCGGGGCGCTGGGGCCAACGTCCTGACTTTC. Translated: CASSTAGPRGAGANVLTF. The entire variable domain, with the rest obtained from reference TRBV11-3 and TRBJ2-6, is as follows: EAGVVQSPRYKIIEKKQPVAFWCNPISGHNTLYWYLQNLGQGPELLIRYENEEAVDDSQLPKDRFSAERLKGVDSTLKIQPAELGDSAVYLCASSTAGPRGAGANVLTFGAGSRLTVL.

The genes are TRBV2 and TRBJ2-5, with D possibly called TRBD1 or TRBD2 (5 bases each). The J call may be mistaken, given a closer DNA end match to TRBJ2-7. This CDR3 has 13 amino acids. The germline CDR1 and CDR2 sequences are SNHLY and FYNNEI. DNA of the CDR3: TGTGCAACGCAAGGGGACGGGCTCTCCGAGCAGTACTTC. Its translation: CATQGDGLSEQYF.

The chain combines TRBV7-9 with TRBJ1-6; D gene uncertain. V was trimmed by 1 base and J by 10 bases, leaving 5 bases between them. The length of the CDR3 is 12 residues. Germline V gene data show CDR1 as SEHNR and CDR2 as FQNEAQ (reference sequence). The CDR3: CASSLETSPLHF. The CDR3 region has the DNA TGTGCCAGCAGCTTAGAAACATCACCCCTCCACTTT.

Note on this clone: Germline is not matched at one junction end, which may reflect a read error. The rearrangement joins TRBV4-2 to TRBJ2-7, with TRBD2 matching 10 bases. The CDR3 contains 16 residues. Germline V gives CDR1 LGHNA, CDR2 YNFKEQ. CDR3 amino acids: CASSQITSGTTFEQHF. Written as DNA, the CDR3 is TGTGCCAGCAGCCAAATAACTAGCGGGACTACTTTTGAGCAGCACTTC.

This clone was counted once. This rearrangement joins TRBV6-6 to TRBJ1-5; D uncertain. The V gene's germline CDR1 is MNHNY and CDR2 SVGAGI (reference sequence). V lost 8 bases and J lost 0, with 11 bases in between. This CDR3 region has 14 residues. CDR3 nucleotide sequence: TGTGCCAGCGGGAATTTCTTTAGCAATCAGCCCCAGCATTTT. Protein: CASGNFFSNQPQHF.

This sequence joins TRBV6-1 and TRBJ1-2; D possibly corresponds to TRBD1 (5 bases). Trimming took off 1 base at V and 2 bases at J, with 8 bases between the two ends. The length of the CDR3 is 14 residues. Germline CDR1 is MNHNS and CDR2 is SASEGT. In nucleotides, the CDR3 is TGTGCCAGCAGTGAAGGTGCAGGGAACTATGGCTACACCTTC. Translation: CASSEGAGNYGYTF.

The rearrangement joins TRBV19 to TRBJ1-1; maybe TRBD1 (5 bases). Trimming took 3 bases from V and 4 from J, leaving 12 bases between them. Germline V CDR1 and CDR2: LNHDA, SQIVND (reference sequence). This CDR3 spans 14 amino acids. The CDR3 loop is CASSIQGSVTEAFF. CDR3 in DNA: TGTGCCAGTAGTATCCAGGGCAGCGTCACTGAAGCTTTCTTT.

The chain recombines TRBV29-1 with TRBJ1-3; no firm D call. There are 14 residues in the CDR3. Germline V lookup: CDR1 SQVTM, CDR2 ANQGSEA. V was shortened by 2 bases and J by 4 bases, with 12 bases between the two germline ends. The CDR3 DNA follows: TGCAGCGTTGAAAGAATTATCGCGGGAAACACCATATATTTT. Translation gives CSVERIIAGNTIYF.

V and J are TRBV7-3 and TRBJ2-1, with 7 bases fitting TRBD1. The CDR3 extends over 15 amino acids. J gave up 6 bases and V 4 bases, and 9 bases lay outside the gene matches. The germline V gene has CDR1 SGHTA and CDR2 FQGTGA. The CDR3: CASSSHRGWGNEQFF. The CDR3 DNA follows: TGTGCCAGCAGCTCCCACAGGGGTTGGGGCAATGAGCAGTTCTTC.

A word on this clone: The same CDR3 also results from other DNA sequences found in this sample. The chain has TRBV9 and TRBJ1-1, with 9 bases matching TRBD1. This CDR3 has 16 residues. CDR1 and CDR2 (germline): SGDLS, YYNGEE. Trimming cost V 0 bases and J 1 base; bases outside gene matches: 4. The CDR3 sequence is CASSVAGQGGNTEAFF. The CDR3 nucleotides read TGTGCCAGCAGCGTAGCGGGACAGGGCGGGAACACTGAAGCTTTCTTT.

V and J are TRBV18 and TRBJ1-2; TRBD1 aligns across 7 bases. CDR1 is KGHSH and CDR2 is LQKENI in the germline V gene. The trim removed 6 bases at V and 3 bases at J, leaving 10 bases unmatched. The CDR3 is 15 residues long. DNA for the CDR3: TGTGCCAGCTCCTCCAACACAGGGGTTGACTATGGCTACACCTTC. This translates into CASSSNTGVDYGYTF.

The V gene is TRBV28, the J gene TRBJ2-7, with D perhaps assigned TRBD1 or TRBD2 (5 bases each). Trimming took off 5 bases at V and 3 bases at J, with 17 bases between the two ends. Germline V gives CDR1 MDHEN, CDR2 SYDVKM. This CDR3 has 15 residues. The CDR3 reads CASSPGWGANYEQYF. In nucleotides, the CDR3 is TGTGCCAGCAGTCCGGGGTGGGGCGCTAACTACGAGCAGTACTTC.

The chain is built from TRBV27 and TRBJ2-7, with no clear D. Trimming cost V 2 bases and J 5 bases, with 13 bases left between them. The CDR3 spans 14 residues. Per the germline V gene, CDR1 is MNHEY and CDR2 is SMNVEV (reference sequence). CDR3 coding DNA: TGTGCCAGCAGTTTAGCGGCCAATTTAAACGAGCAGTACTTC. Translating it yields CASSLAANLNEQYF.